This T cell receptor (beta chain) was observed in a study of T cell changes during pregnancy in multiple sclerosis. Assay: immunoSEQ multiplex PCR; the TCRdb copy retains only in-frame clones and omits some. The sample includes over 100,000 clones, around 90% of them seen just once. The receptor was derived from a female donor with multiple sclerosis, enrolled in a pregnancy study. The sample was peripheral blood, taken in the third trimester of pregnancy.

CDR3 in DNA: TGTGCCAGCAGCTTCGTTGATAGGGGCTCCTACAATGAGCAGTTCTTC. This translates into CASSFVDRGSYNEQFF. The chain uses TRBV5-6 and TRBJ2-1; possible D gene TRBD1, 5 bases. The CDR3 totals 16 residues. Germline V lookup: CDR1 SGHDT, CDR2 YYEEEE. V lost 2 bases and J lost 0, with 12 bases in between.